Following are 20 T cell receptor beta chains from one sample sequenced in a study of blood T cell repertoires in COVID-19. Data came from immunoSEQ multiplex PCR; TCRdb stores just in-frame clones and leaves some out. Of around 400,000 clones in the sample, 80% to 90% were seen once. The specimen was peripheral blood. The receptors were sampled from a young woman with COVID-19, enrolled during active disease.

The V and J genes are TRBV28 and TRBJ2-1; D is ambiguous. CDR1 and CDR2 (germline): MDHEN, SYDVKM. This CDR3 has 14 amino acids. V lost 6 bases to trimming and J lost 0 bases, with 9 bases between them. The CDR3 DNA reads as TGTGCCAGCAGACTTGCGAGCTCCTACAATGAGCAGTTCTTC. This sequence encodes CASRLASSYNEQFF.

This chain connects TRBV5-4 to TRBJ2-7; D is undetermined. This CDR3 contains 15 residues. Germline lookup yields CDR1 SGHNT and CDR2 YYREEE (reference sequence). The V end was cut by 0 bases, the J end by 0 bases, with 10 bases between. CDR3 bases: TGTGCCAGCAGCTTGGCCGGTGGTGGCTCCTACGAGCAGTACTTC. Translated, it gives CASSLAGGGSYEQYF.

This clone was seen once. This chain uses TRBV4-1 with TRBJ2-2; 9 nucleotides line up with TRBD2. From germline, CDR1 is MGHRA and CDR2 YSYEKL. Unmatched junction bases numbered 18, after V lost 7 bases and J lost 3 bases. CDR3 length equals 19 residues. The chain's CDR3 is CASTTMPRAGGLDTGELFF. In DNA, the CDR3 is TGCGCCAGCACCACCATGCCAAGGGCGGGAGGGCTAGACACCGGGGAGCTGTTTTTT.

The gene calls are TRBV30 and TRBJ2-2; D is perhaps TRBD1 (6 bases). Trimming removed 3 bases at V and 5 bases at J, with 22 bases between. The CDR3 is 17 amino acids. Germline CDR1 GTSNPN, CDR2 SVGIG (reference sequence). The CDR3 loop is CAWSTTPPTGRTGELFF. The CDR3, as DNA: TGTGCCTGGAGCACCACTCCCCCGACAGGAAGGACCGGGGAGCTGTTTTTT.

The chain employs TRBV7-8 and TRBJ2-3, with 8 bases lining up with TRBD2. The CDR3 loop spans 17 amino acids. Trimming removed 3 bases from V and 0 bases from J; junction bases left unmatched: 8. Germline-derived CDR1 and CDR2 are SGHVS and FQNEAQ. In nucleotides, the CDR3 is TGTGCCAGCAGCTTCCGGACTAGCCGTAGAAGCACAGATACGCAGTATTTT. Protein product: CASSFRTSRRSTDTQYF.

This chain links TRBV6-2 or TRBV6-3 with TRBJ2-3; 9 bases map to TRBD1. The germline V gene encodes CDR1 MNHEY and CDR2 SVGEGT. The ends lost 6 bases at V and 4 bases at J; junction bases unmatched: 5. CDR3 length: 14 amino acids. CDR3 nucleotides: TGTGCCAGCAGCACGGGACAGGGTGCAGATACGCAGTATTTT. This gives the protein CASSTGQGADTQYF.

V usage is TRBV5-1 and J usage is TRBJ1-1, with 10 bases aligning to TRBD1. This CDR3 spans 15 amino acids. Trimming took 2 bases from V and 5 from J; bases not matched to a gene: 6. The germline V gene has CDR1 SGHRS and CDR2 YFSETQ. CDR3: CASSFSTGGLTEAFF. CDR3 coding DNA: TGCGCCAGCAGCTTCTCGACAGGGGGCTTAACTGAAGCTTTCTTT.

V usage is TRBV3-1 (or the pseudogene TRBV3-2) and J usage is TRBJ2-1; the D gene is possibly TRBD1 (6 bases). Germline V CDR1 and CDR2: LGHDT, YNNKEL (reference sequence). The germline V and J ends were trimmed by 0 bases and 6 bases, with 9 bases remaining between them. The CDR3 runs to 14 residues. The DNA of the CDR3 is TGTGCCAGCAGCCAAGATTACAGGGCCAATGAGCAGTTCTTC. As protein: CASSQDYRANEQFF.

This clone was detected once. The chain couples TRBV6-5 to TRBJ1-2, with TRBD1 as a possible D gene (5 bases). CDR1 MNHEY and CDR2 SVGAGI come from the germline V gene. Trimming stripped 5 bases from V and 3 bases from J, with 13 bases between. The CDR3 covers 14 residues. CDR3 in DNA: TGTGCCAGCAGTACATCTCGGGGGGACTATGGCTACACCTTC. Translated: CASSTSRGDYGYTF.

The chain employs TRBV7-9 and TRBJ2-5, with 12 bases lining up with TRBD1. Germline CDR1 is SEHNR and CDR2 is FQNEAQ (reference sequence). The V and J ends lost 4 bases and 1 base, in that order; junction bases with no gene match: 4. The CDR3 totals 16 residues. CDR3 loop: CASSSRDRGPQETQYF. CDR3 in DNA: TGTGCCAGCAGCTCCCGGGACAGGGGGCCCCAAGAGACCCAGTACTTC.

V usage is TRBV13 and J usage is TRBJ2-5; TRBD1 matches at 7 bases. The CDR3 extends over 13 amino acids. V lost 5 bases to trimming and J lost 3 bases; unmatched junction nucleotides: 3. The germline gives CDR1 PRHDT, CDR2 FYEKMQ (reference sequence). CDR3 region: CASSPGTEETQYF. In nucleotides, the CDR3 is TGTGCCAGCAGCCCAGGGACAGAAGAGACCCAGTACTTC. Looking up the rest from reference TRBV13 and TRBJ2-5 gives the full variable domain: AAGVIQSPRHLIKEKRETATLKCYPIPRHDTVYWYQQGPGQDPQFLISFYEKMQSDKGSIPDRFSAQQFSDYHSELNMSSLELGDSALYFCASSPGTEETQYFGPGTRLLVL.

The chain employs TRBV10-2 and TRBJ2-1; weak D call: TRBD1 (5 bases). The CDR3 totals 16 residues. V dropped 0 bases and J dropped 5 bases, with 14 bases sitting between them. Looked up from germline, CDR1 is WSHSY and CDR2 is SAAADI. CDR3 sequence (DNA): TGCGCCAGCAGTGAGTCAAGGCAGGGTGTCCACAATGAGCAGTTCTTC. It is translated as CASSESRQGVHNEQFF.

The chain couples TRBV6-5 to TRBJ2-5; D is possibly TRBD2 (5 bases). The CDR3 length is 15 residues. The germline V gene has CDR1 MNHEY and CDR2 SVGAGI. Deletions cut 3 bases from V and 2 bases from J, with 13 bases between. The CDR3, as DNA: TGTGCCAGCAGTTATGGGTTAGCGAGGCAAGAGACCCAGTACTTC. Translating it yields CASSYGLARQETQYF.

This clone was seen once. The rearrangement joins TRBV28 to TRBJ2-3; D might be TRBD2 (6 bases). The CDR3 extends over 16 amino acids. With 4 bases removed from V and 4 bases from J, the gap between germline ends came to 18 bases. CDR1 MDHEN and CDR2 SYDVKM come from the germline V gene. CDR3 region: CASSWGLLGKSDTQYF. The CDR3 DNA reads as TGTGCCAGCAGTTGGGGACTTCTTGGGAAATCAGATACGCAGTATTTT. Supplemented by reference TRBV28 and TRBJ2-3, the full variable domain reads DVKVTQSSRYLVKRTGEKVFLECVQDMDHENMFWYRQDPGLGLRLIYFSYDVKMKEKGDIPEGYSVSREKKERFSLILESASTNQTSMYLCASSWGLLGKSDTQYFGPGTRLTVL.

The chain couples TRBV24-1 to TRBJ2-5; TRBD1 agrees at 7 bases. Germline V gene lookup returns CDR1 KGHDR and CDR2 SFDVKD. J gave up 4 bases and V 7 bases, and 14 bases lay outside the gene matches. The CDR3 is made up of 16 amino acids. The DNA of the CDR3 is TGTGCCACCAGCTTATCCGGGACAGAAGTAGGAGAGACCCAGTACTTC. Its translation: CATSLSGTEVGETQYF.

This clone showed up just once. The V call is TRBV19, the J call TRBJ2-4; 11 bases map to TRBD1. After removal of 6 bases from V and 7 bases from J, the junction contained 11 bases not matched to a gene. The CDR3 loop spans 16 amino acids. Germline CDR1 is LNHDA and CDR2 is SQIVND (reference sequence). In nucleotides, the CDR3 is TGTGCCAGTAGCCTCCCCGGACAGGGGGCGATGAACATTCAGTACTTC. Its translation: CASSLPGQGAMNIQYF.

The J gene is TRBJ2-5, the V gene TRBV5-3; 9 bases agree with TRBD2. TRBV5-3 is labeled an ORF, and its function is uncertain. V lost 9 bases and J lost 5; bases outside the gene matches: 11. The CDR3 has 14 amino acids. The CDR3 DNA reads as TGTGCCATAAAATGTAGCGGGAGTAACGAGACCCAGTACTTC. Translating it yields CAIKCSGSNETQYF.

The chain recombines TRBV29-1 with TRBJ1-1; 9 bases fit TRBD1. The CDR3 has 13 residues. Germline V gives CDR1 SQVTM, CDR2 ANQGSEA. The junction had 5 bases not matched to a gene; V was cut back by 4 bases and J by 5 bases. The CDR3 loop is CSVVGQGITEAFF. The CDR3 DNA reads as TGCAGCGTTGTAGGACAGGGGATTACTGAAGCTTTCTTT.

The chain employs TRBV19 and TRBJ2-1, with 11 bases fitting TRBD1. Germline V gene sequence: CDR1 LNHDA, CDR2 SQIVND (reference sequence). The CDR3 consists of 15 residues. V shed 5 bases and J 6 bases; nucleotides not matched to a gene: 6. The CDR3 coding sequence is TGTGCCAGTAGTGCGGGACAGGGGGTTAGCAATGAGCAGTTCTTC. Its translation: CASSAGQGVSNEQFF.

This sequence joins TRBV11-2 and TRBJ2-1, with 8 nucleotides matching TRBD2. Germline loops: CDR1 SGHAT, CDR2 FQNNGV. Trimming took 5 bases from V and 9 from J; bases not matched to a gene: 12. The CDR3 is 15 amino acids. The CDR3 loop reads CASSRRGAGEGEQFF. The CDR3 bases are TGTGCCAGCAGCCGCCGGGGAGCGGGAGAGGGTGAGCAGTTCTTC. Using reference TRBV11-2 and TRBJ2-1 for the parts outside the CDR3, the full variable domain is EAGVAQSPRYKIIEKRQSVAFWCNPISGHATLYWYQQILGQGPKLLIQFQNNGVVDDSQLPKDRFSAERLKGVDSTLKIQPAKLEDSAVYLCASSRRGAGEGEQFFGPGTRLTVL.